This TCR beta chain comes out of a study of blood T cell repertoires in COVID-19. The overall study: Researchers got acute and convalescent COVID-19 samples from the United States, Italy and Spain. Sample material is recorded as cDNA or gDNA derived from T cells, B-cell-depleted T cells, or PBMCs.

V shed 0 bases and J 6 bases; nucleotides not matched to a gene: 4. Germline loops: CDR1 MGHRA, CDR2 YSYEKL. CDR3 length: 14 amino acids. The authors' processing: Amplification from reference gene primers served as the basis for estimated nucleated cell counts. Profiled with immunoSEQ multiplex PCR; TCRdb holds only in-frame clones, not every one. V and J calls and clone size are those listed in that table; D and trimming were worked out from the DNA. The repertoire holds tens of thousands of clones, with 85% to 90% as singletons. This rearrangement joins TRBV4-1 to TRBJ2-5, with 7 bases identical to TRBD1. The sequence came from a man between 65 and 85 years old with active or convalescent COVID-19. Sequenced sample: peripheral blood. Here the CDR3 reads CASSQETGWKTQYF. The CDR3 DNA follows: TGCGCCAGCAGCCAAGAGACAGGGTGGAAGACCCAGTACTTC.